The 24 T cell receptor beta chains listed next were all sequenced from one sample in a study of cytotoxic CD8 clonotypes in ibrutinib-treated CLL. Produced via immunoSEQ multiplex PCR; TCRdb's table is partial and in-frame only. The sample lists about 160,000 clones; about 88% were seen once. Sequenced material: PBMCs, taken at disease progression, from a patient treated with ibrutinib. Receptors were obtained from a human donor with chronic lymphocytic leukemia.

This chain connects TRBV5-1 to TRBJ1-1, with D tentatively TRBD1 (5 bases). The CDR3 spans 13 residues. V was trimmed by 5 bases and J by 4 bases, leaving 12 bases between them. Germline loops: CDR1 SGHRS, CDR2 YFSETQ. In DNA, the CDR3 is TGCGCCAGCAGATTATCGGGGGGCACTGAAGCTTTCTTT. Translating gives CASRLSGGTEAFF. Full variable domain (missing parts from reference TRBV5-1 and TRBJ1-1): KAGVTQTPRYLIKTRGQQVTLSCSPISGHRSVSWYQQTPGQGLQFLFEYFSETQRNKGNFPGRFSGRQFSNSRSEMNVSTLELGDSALYLCASRLSGGTEAFFGQGTRLTVV.

V is TRBV27 and J is TRBJ2-2; D call uncertain. The CDR3 consists of 17 residues. Trimming pared 3 bases from V and 5 bases from J, leaving 19 bases between. CDR1 is MNHEY, CDR2 SMNVEV, per germline (reference sequence). The CDR3 loop is CASSFIYRTKKTGELFF. The CDR3 DNA follows: TGTGCCAGCAGTTTTATTTACCGCACGAAAAAGACCGGGGAGCTGTTTTTT.

The chain's CDR3 is CASSFDRLNTGELFF. The CDR3 DNA follows: TGTGCCAGCAGTTTCGATAGACTGAACACCGGGGAGCTGTTTTTT. The chain employs TRBV7-3 and TRBJ2-2; D unclear. Germline V lookup: CDR1 SGHTA, CDR2 FQGTGA. CDR3 length: 15 amino acids. V gave up 6 bases and J gave up 1 base, with 12 bases separating them. The variable domain in full, with the rest retrieved from reference TRBV7-3 and TRBJ2-2, is GAGVSQTPSNKVTEKGKYVELRCDPISGHTALYWYRQSLGQGPEFLIYFQGTGAADDSGLPNDRFFAVRPEGSVSTLKIQRTERGDSAVYLCASSFDRLNTGELFFGEGSRLTVL.

V is TRBV11-1 and J is TRBJ2-7, with 7 bases lining up with TRBD1. The CDR3 has 14 residues. The V and J ends lost 3 bases and 0 bases, in that order; junction bases with no gene match: 2. CDR1 is SGHAT, CDR2 FQDESV, per germline (reference sequence). The CDR3 protein is CASSFRDSSYEQYF. CDR3 coding DNA: TGTGCCAGCAGCTTCCGGGACAGCTCCTACGAGCAGTACTTC.

The chain links TRBV5-6 to TRBJ1-1; TRBD1 agrees at 8 bases. The CDR3 is 16 amino acids. J was trimmed by 0 bases and V by 5 bases; bases with no gene match: 9. Germline V CDR1 and CDR2: SGHDT, YYEEEE. The CDR3: CASSPRGRIMNTEAFF. In DNA, the CDR3 is TGTGCCAGCAGTCCCAGGGGGCGCATAATGAACACTGAAGCTTTCTTT.

J is TRBJ2-2 and V is TRBV7-3; D not resolved. The V gene's germline CDR1 is SGHTA and CDR2 FQGTGA. Trimming cost V 1 base and J 7 bases, with 4 bases left between them. The CDR3 length is 12 residues. CDR3 bases: TGTGCCAGCAGCTTAAAGGTCGGGGAGCTGTTTTTT. This sequence encodes CASSLKVGELFF.

The chain combines TRBV25-1 with TRBJ2-1, with 7 bases identical to TRBD2. V lost 2 bases and J lost 8; bases outside the gene matches: 12. Looked up from germline, CDR1 is MGHDK and CDR2 is SYGVNS. This CDR3 is 16 amino acids long. CDR3 sequence: CASSESVTSKFDEQFF. For the CDR3, the DNA is TGTGCCAGCAGTGAAAGCGTGACTAGCAAGTTCGATGAGCAGTTCTTC.

The J gene is TRBJ2-5, the V gene TRBV19, with unresolved D. Germline CDR1 reads LNHDA; CDR2 reads SQIVND (reference sequence). The CDR3 contains 13 residues. Trimming pared 7 bases from V and 5 bases from J, leaving 14 bases between. The DNA for the CDR3 is TGTGCCAGTAATCAAAGGGAAGACGAGACCCAGTACTTC. This gives the protein CASNQREDETQYF.

V is TRBV7-3 and J is TRBJ2-1; D may be TRBD1 (7 bases). This CDR3 has 15 amino acids. Germline V gene data show CDR1 as SGHTA and CDR2 as FQGTGA. Deletions cut 2 bases from V and 2 bases from J, with 10 bases between. CDR3 sequence (DNA): TGTGCCAGCAGCTTAGCAGGGGGGACCTACAATGAGCAGTTCTTC. This codes for CASSLAGGTYNEQFF. The variable domain in full, with the rest retrieved from reference TRBV7-3 and TRBJ2-1, is GAGVSQTPSNKVTEKGKYVELRCDPISGHTALYWYRQSLGQGPEFLIYFQGTGAADDSGLPNDRFFAVRPEGSVSTLKIQRTERGDSAVYLCASSLAGGTYNEQFFGPGTRLTVL.

The chain couples TRBV4-1 to TRBJ2-7; D is perhaps TRBD2 (5 bases). This CDR3 is 17 amino acids long. V lost 3 bases, J lost 3 bases, and 21 bases lay in between. The germline CDR1 and CDR2 sequences are MGHRA and YSYEKL. The CDR3 region has the DNA TGCGCCAGCAGCCAGCAACCCGGGGTTCGAAGGTTCTACGAGCAGTACTTC. This sequence encodes CASSQQPGVRRFYEQYF.

This sequence joins TRBV6-5 and TRBJ2-7; 8 positions agree with TRBD2. The CDR3 spans 16 residues. The ends lost 2 bases at V and 0 bases at J; junction bases unmatched: 6. CDR1 is MNHEY and CDR2 is SVGAGI in the germline V gene. The CDR3 region has the DNA TGTGCCAGCAGTTACATTACTAGCGGTGCCTCCTACGAGCAGTACTTC. It translates to CASSYITSGASYEQYF.

J is TRBJ2-3 and V is TRBV7-2; D is perhaps TRBD2 (5 bases). CDR3 size: 15 residues. Germline CDR1 reads SGHTA; CDR2 reads FQGNSA. The V and J ends lost 2 bases and 0 bases respectively, with 9 bases between them. The CDR3 DNA is TGTGCCAGCAGCTTAAACCCGGGAAGCACAGATACGCAGTATTTT. Translation gives CASSLNPGSTDTQYF. Combining the CDR3 with reference TRBV7-2 and TRBJ2-3 gives the whole variable domain GAGVSQSPSNKVTEKGKDVELRCDPISGHTALYWYRQSLGQGLEFLIYFQGNSAPDKSGLPSDRFSAERTGGSVSTLTIQRTQQEDSAVYLCASSLNPGSTDTQYFGPGTRLTVL.

The rearrangement joins TRBV7-3 to TRBJ1-1, with a weak D call TRBD1 (5 bases). Germline V gene sequence: CDR1 SGHTA, CDR2 FQGTGA. The CDR3 is made up of 16 amino acids. Trimming took 5 bases from V and 6 from J, leaving 22 bases between them. The DNA for the CDR3 is TGTGCCAGCAGCCTCACCCGAGGGACCGCAGACGCTGAAGCTTTCTTT. Translation: CASSLTRGTADAEAFF.

The rearrangement links TRBV12-5 to TRBJ2-3; TRBD2 aligns across 8 bases. The CDR3 covers 14 residues. Germline V gene data show CDR1 as LGHNT and CDR2 as FRNRAP. V was clipped by 3 bases and J by 1 base; unmatched bases: 0. CDR3 DNA: TGTGCTAGTGGTTTAGCGGGAGGCACAGATACGCAGTATTTT. It codes for CASGLAGGTDTQYF.

The gene calls are TRBV18 and TRBJ2-7; 8 nucleotides match TRBD2. The CDR3 contains 17 residues. Trimming removed 3 bases from V and 2 bases from J; junction bases left unmatched: 12. Germline assignment: CDR1 KGHSH and CDR2 LQKENI. The CDR3 region has the DNA TGTGCCAGCTCACCTCGCGTAACGGGGGGGCCAACCTACGAGCAGTACTTC. As protein: CASSPRVTGGPTYEQYF. Full variable domain (outside the CDR3, taken from reference TRBV18 and TRBJ2-7): NAGVMQNPRHLVRRRGQEARLRCSPMKGHSHVYWYRQLPEEGLKFMVYLQKENIIDESGMPKERFSAEFPKEGPSILRIQQVVRGDSAAYFCASSPRVTGGPTYEQYFGPGTRLTVT.

V is TRBV27 and J is TRBJ1-2; no clear D gene. The CDR3 loop spans 14 amino acids. Germline CDR1 is MNHEY and CDR2 is SMNVEV (reference sequence). V dropped 3 bases and J dropped 1 base, with 9 bases sitting between them. The CDR3, as DNA: TGTGCCAGCAGTTTCAAGGCGGTTAACTATGGCTACACCTTC. Encoded protein: CASSFKAVNYGYTF.

The chain employs TRBV27 and TRBJ2-3; 8 positions agree with TRBD1. The CDR3 totals 16 residues. Germline CDR1 is MNHEY and CDR2 is SMNVEV (reference sequence). Unmatched junction bases numbered 9, after V lost 3 bases and J lost 4 bases. CDR3 region: CASSFRTGWGADTQYF. The CDR3, as DNA: TGTGCCAGCAGTTTTAGGACAGGGTGGGGGGCAGATACGCAGTATTTT.

The chain has TRBV12-5 and TRBJ2-2; 9 positions agree with TRBD2. In germline, CDR1 is LGHNT, CDR2 FRNRAP. With V trimmed by 6 bases and J by 1 base, 3 bases remained unmatched. There are 15 residues in the CDR3. The CDR3 sequence: CASGISGGNTGELFF. Written as DNA, the CDR3 is TGTGCTAGTGGCATTAGCGGGGGGAACACCGGGGAGCTGTTTTTT. The full variable domain, its missing parts supplied by reference TRBV12-5 and TRBJ2-2, is DARVTQTPRHKVTEMGQEVTMRCQPILGHNTVFWYRQTMMQGLELLAYFRNRAPLDDSGMPKDRFSAEMPDATLATLKIQPSEPRDSAVYFCASGISGGNTGELFFGEGSRLTVL.

CDR3 DNA sequence: TGTGCCAGCAGTTCTTCCGGGACGGCATACTATGGCTACACCTTC. It yields the protein CASSSSGTAYYGYTF. The rearrangement links TRBV28 to TRBJ1-2, with D maybe TRBD1 (5 bases). The CDR3 is made up of 15 amino acids. Germline assignment: CDR1 MDHEN and CDR2 SYDVKM. Deletions cut 4 bases from V and 3 bases from J, with 15 bases between.

V gene TRBV5-1 combines with J gene TRBJ1-2, with D unresolved. The CDR3 runs to 15 residues. Trimming took 4 bases from V and 6 from J, leaving 19 bases between them. Germline lookup yields CDR1 SGHRS and CDR2 YFSETQ. DNA for the CDR3: TGCGCCAGCAGCCCTTGGGCGGAAAAGCAGCATGGCTACACCTTC. Translating it yields CASSPWAEKQHGYTF.

This chain connects TRBV4-3 to TRBJ2-3; 11 nucleotides align to TRBD1. Trimming cost V 5 bases and J 2 bases; bases outside gene matches: 6. This CDR3 contains 16 residues. CDR1 LGHNA and CDR2 YSLEER come from the germline V gene. The CDR3 region is CASSNRDRGSTDTQYF. As DNA, the CDR3 is TGCGCCAGCAGCAACCGGGACAGGGGGTCCACAGATACGCAGTATTTT.

This clone was seen only a few times. V and J are TRBV6-6 and TRBJ2-7, with TRBD2 identical over 7 bases. V was clipped by 6 bases and J by 5 bases; unmatched bases: 4. CDR1 and CDR2 (germline): MNHNY, SVGAGI (reference sequence). This CDR3 region has 12 residues. CDR3 in DNA: TGTGCCAGCAGCGTGACTAGCAACGAGCAGTACTTC. Translation: CASSVTSNEQYF.

This clone showed up just once. The chain joins TRBV28 to TRBJ2-3; D unresolved. Per the germline V gene, CDR1 is MDHEN and CDR2 is SYDVKM. Trimming removed 7 bases at V and 6 bases at J, with 14 bases between. The CDR3 is 13 amino acids. CDR3 residues: CASTLSQLDTQYF. CDR3 bases: TGTGCCAGCACCCTCAGCCAGCTCGATACGCAGTATTTT.

The chain recombines TRBV18 with TRBJ1-4, with D uncertain. Looked up from germline, CDR1 is KGHSH and CDR2 is LQKENI. This CDR3 spans 12 amino acids. Deletions cut 5 bases from V and 7 bases from J, with 8 bases between. The CDR3 loop reads CASSKAGEKLFF. The CDR3 DNA reads as TGTGCCAGCTCAAAAGCTGGTGAAAAACTGTTTTTT.